This T cell receptor beta chain stems from a study of blood T cell repertoires in COVID-19. Libraries were prepared by immunoSEQ multiplex PCR; TCRdb keeps only in-frame clonotypes and omits some of them. The data show about 49,000 clones, approximately 87% seen once. Germline CDR1 is SGHTA and CDR2 is FQGNSA. The length of the CDR3 is 16 residues. V lost 4 bases, J lost 5 bases, and 6 bases stayed unmatched. V is TRBV7-2 and J is TRBJ1-5; 12 bases are a match to TRBD1. The sequenced sample consisted of peripheral blood. This TCR was sampled from a human donor in a cohort sampled during active COVID-19. The CDR3: CASSSGQGAGYQPQHF. CDR3 coding DNA: TGTGCCAGCAGCTCGGGACAGGGGGCAGGATATCAGCCCCAGCATTTT.